This is a list of T cell receptor beta chains from one sample in a study of metastatic and nonmetastatic thyroid tumors. TCRdb re-called clones from the PCR reads using MiXCR. This repertoire shows about 4,300 clones, roughly 37% found once; its top ten account for approximately 24%. The sequencing sample was made of tumor tissue. These receptors came from a male donor with papillary thyroid cancer or a benign thyroid nodule (not recorded which). Some clones in this sample may be carry-over from other donors' samples. Both conserved end residues are part of each CDR3. A D gene is named only where the DNA matches it firmly. Expanded clones get a size class; other rows say once, few or many, or leave the size out.

abundance: NA; v_gene: TRBV11-2; j_gene: TRBJ1-4; d_gene: NA; CDR3nt: TGTGCCAGCAGCTTAGAGGGATGGGGGGATGAAAAACTGTTTTTT; CDR3aa: CASSLEGWGDEKLFF
abundance: NA; v_gene: TRBV12-3/TRBV12-4; j_gene: TRBJ2-1; d_gene: NA; CDR3nt: TGTGCCAGCAGTTTATTCGATAGTCATAATGAGCAGTTCTTC; CDR3aa: CASSLFDSHNEQFF
abundance: large; v_gene: TRBV3-2; j_gene: TRBJ2-3; d_gene: NA; CDR3nt: TGTGCCAGCAGCCAAGAGAGCGATCGGGAGCAGTATTTT; CDR3aa: CASSQESDREQYF
abundance: few; v_gene: TRBV10-2; j_gene: TRBJ2-1; d_gene: TRBD1; CDR3nt: TGCGCCAGCAATGGGGGACAGGTGCCCTCCTACAATGAGCAGTTCTTC; CDR3aa: CASNGGQVPSYNEQFF
abundance: NA; v_gene: TRBV7-9; j_gene: TRBJ2-5; d_gene: TRBD2; CDR3nt: TGTGCCAGCAGCTTTCGGGGGGAGCAAGAGACCCAGTACTTC; CDR3aa: CASSFRGEQETQYF
abundance: NA; v_gene: TRBV27; j_gene: TRBJ2-1; d_gene: NA; CDR3nt: TGTGCCAGCAGTTTAGTGGAGTACAATGAGCAGTTCTTC; CDR3aa: CASSLVEYNEQFF
abundance: NA; v_gene: TRBV30; j_gene: TRBJ2-7; d_gene: NA; CDR3nt: TGTGCCTGGAGTAAAACTAGCAACTACGAGCAGTACTTC; CDR3aa: CAWSKTSNYEQYF
abundance: few; v_gene: TRBV27; j_gene: TRBJ2-2; d_gene: NA; CDR3nt: TGTGCCAGCAGTACGTGGACAGACGGGGAGCTGTTTTTT; CDR3aa: CASSTWTDGELFF
abundance: few; v_gene: TRBV6-1; j_gene: TRBJ2-1; d_gene: TRBD1; CDR3nt: TGTGCCAGCAGCCCCCAGGCCGGACAGGGGGCAGATGAGCAGTTCTTC; CDR3aa: CASSPQAGQGADEQFF
abundance: NA; v_gene: TRBV20-1; j_gene: TRBJ1-5; d_gene: NA; CDR3nt: TGCAGTGCTAGAGATCGCATGGCAGGGATTGAACAGCCCCAGCATTTT; CDR3aa: CSARDRMAGIEQPQHF
abundance: NA; v_gene: TRBV6-5; j_gene: TRBJ1-6; d_gene: NA; CDR3nt: TGTGCCAGCAGTTATACGGCCGGGACGGATTCACCCCTCCACTTT; CDR3aa: CASSYTAGTDSPLHF
abundance: large; v_gene: TRBV20-1; j_gene: TRBJ2-7; d_gene: TRBD2; CDR3nt: TGCAGTGCTCAGGGGACTAGCGGAGTGAGCTCCTACGAGCAGTACTTC; CDR3aa: CSAQGTSGVSSYEQYF
abundance: NA; v_gene: TRBV28; j_gene: TRBJ2-6; d_gene: NA; CDR3nt: TGTGCCAGCGAGGGCATCTCTGGGGCCAACGTCCTGACTTTC; CDR3aa: CASEGISGANVLTF
abundance: few; v_gene: TRBV15; j_gene: TRBJ2-3; d_gene: TRBD1; CDR3nt: TGTGCCACCAGCAGAGGACAGGGGACAGATACGCAGTATTTT; CDR3aa: CATSRGQGTDTQYF
abundance: few; v_gene: TRBV2; j_gene: TRBJ2-5; d_gene: NA; CDR3nt: TGTGCCAGCAGTGCCCACGGGGTGGGTGTCGAGACCCAGTACTTC; CDR3aa: CASSAHGVGVETQYF
abundance: NA; v_gene: TRBV27; j_gene: TRBJ2-7; d_gene: TRBD1; CDR3nt: TGTGCCAGCAGTTTAGCAGGGGGCAGAGAGCAGTGCTTC; CDR3aa: CASSLAGGREQCF
abundance: NA; v_gene: TRBV5-1; j_gene: TRBJ1-1; d_gene: NA; CDR3nt: TGCGCCAGCAGCTTGGAGGACCCAAGGAACACTGAAGCTTTCTTT; CDR3aa: CASSLEDPRNTEAFF
abundance: NA; v_gene: TRBV19; j_gene: TRBJ2-3; d_gene: TRBD1; CDR3nt: TGTGCCAGTAGTATGGGTAGGCGGACAGGGTCCCGAGGTACGCAGTATTTT; CDR3aa: CASSMGRRTGSRGTQYF
abundance: NA; v_gene: TRBV9; j_gene: TRBJ2-7; d_gene: TRBD1; CDR3nt: TGTGCCAGCAGCGTCGCCGGGACAGCGGATTACGAGCAGTACTTC; CDR3aa: CASSVAGTADYEQYF
abundance: NA; v_gene: TRBV28; j_gene: TRBJ1-3; d_gene: TRBD1; CDR3nt: TGTGCCAGCAGTTTATTCCCAGGGGGCGGAAACACCATATATTTT; CDR3aa: CASSLFPGGGNTIYF
abundance: NA; v_gene: TRBV27; j_gene: TRBJ1-1; d_gene: NA; CDR3nt: TGTGCCAGCAGTTTAGCCAGTAAGGACACTGAAGCTTTCTTT; CDR3aa: CASSLASKDTEAFF
abundance: few; v_gene: TRBV6-5; j_gene: TRBJ1-1; d_gene: NA; CDR3nt: TGTGCCAGCAGTTCGGCGGGATACACTGAAGCTTTCTTT; CDR3aa: CASSSAGYTEAFF
abundance: NA; v_gene: TRBV6-1; j_gene: TRBJ2-7; d_gene: NA; CDR3nt: TGTGCCAGCAGTCCAAGGGACACCAACTACGAGCAGTACTTC; CDR3aa: CASSPRDTNYEQYF
abundance: NA; v_gene: TRBV6-1; j_gene: TRBJ1-6; d_gene: TRBD1; CDR3nt: TGTGCCAGCAGTAGACAGGGGAGGGATTCACCCCTCCACTTT; CDR3aa: CASSRQGRDSPLHF
abundance: NA; v_gene: TRBV4-1; j_gene: TRBJ1-4; d_gene: NA; CDR3nt: TGCGCCAGCAGCCAAGATCAGCCGAGCCGACTGTTTTTT; CDR3aa: CASSQDQPSRLFF
abundance: NA; v_gene: TRBV15; j_gene: TRBJ2-5; d_gene: NA; CDR3nt: TGTGCCACCAGCAGAGTACCGGGCGACCCAGACCAAGAGACCCAGTACTTC; CDR3aa: CATSRVPGDPDQETQYF
abundance: NA; v_gene: TRBV5-1; j_gene: TRBJ2-7; d_gene: NA; CDR3nt: TGCGCCAGCAGCCGTGGTCTGTCCCCGGGGGTCGAGCAGTACTTC; CDR3aa: CASSRGLSPGVEQYF
abundance: few; v_gene: TRBV6-1; j_gene: TRBJ2-7; d_gene: TRBD2; CDR3nt: TGTGCCAGCAGTGAAGGGCGGGGGGGCCCGTACGAGCAGTACTTC; CDR3aa: CASSEGRGGPYEQYF
abundance: NA; v_gene: TRBV7-2; j_gene: TRBJ2-1; d_gene: NA; CDR3nt: TGTGCCAGCAGCTCCGGACCCTGGAATGAGCAGTTCTTC; CDR3aa: CASSSGPWNEQFF
abundance: few; v_gene: TRBV6-1; j_gene: TRBJ2-6; d_gene: NA; CDR3nt: TGTGCCAGCAGCCCCCAGGGCGATGGGGCCAACGTCCTGACTTTC; CDR3aa: CASSPQGDGANVLTF
abundance: NA; v_gene: TRBV6-1; j_gene: TRBJ2-7; d_gene: NA; CDR3nt: TGTGCCAGCAGTCCCGCCGGCAGTCAGCAGTACTTC; CDR3aa: CASSPAGSQQYF
abundance: NA; v_gene: TRBV7-6; j_gene: TRBJ2-5; d_gene: TRBD2; CDR3nt: TGTGCCAGCAGCTTATATGCGGGAGGGGCGGAGACCCAGTACTTC; CDR3aa: CASSLYAGGAETQYF
abundance: few; v_gene: TRBV6-2/TRBV6-3; j_gene: TRBJ2-7; d_gene: NA; CDR3nt: TGTGCCAGCAGCCCTCTAGGCTACGAGCAGTACTTC; CDR3aa: CASSPLGYEQYF
abundance: NA; v_gene: TRBV6-4; j_gene: TRBJ2-7; d_gene: NA; CDR3nt: TGTGCCAGGAAGGGGACAAGCTCCTACGAGCAGTACTTC; CDR3aa: CARKGTSSYEQYF
abundance: NA; v_gene: TRBV4-2; j_gene: TRBJ2-2; d_gene: NA; CDR3nt: TGTGCCAGCAGCCAAGCCAGGGGCGACGGGGAGCTGTTTTTT; CDR3aa: CASSQARGDGELFF
abundance: few; v_gene: TRBV28; j_gene: TRBJ1-5; d_gene: TRBD1; CDR3nt: TGTGCCAGCAGTTTGGAGACAGGGGGAAGCGATCAGCCCCAGCATTTT; CDR3aa: CASSLETGGSDQPQHF
abundance: NA; v_gene: TRBV20-1; j_gene: TRBJ2-7; d_gene: NA; CDR3nt: TGCAGTGCTAGAGATCGGCCCACCCACGAGCAGTACTTC; CDR3aa: CSARDRPTHEQYF
abundance: few; v_gene: TRBV6-1; j_gene: TRBJ2-2; d_gene: TRBD1; CDR3nt: TGTGCCAGCAGGGGGACAGGGGGAACCGGGGAGCTGTTTTTT; CDR3aa: CASRGTGGTGELFF
abundance: NA; v_gene: TRBV6-1; j_gene: TRBJ1-5; d_gene: NA; CDR3nt: TGTGCCAGCAGGGATACAGGTACAGGTCAGCCCCAGCATTTT; CDR3aa: CASRDTGTGQPQHF